This TCR beta chain was obtained from a study of beta chain features in type 1 diabetes. Findings and caveats of the study: Diminished insertions and augmented deletions at VDJ junctions characterized type 1 diabetes patients. TCRB CDR3s were moderately but significantly shorter in Type 1 diabetes patients in all four CD4+ subsets.

The authors sorted CD4+ naive, central memory, regulatory and stem cell-like memory cells via CD45RO/CCR7/CD25/CD127/CD95/CD27. Investigators reverse transcribed all isolated RNA, so they sequenced expressed TCRB transcripts. The repertoire was sequenced with immunoSEQ multiplex PCR; TCRdb's copy has only in-frame clones and lacks some. The sample holds around 180,000 clones, roughly 8% seen once. The V segment lost 5 bases and the J segment 4 bases; nucleotides outside the gene matches: 6. This CDR3 has 15 amino acids. The V gene's germline CDR1 is SGHDN and CDR2 FVKESK. This clone was seen a few times. What it recognizes is unknown.

The origin of this receptor is a man aged 18 to 35 with type 1 diabetes. The chain joins TRBV14 to TRBJ2-2, with 8 bases fitting TRBD2. Sequencing used central memory CD4+ T cells from blood. The CDR3 sequence: CASSRTSLGTGELFF. The CDR3 DNA is TGTGCCAGCAGCAGGACTAGCCTTGGCACCGGGGAGCTGTTTTTT.